The rows below give T cell receptor beta chains drawn from one sample of a study of blood T cells in healthy people across ages. TCRdb fed the 5' RACE reads into MiXCR, producing one record per CDR3 protein. The data show about 1,400,000 distinct CDR3 sequences, with 42% seen just once and roughly 7.9% held by the top ten. The sequenced material came from blood. Receptor source: a woman aged 18-35 years in good health. The CDR3 runs from the conserved cysteine through the conserved F or W. The order of the fields is J gene, V gene, clone size, D gene, CDR3 protein, CDR3 DNA. D genes are given only for firm matches. Clone size is not always given. Where it is, it says once, few, many or a class for expanded clones.

J: TRBJ1-4
V: TRBV6-1
size: -
D: -
CDR3: CASSDHVTANEKLFF
DNA: TGTGCCAGCAGTGACCATGTGACAGCTAATGAAAAACTGTTTTTT

J: TRBJ1-2
V: TRBV3-1
size: -
D: -
CDR3: CASSQQNYGYTF
DNA: TGTGCCAGCAGCCAACAGAACTATGGCTACACCTTC

J: TRBJ2-7
V: TRBV20-1
size: -
D: -
CDR3: CSARDGDFYEQYF
DNA: TGCAGTGCTAGAGATGGGGACTTCTACGAGCAGTACTTC

J: TRBJ2-1
V: TRBV7-9
size: many
D: -
CDR3: CASSFRNNEQFF
DNA: TGTGCCAGCAGCTTTCGAAACAATGAGCAGTTCTTC

J: TRBJ1-4
V: TRBV6-4
size: few
D: TRBD1
CDR3: CASSDGGTANEKLFF
DNA: TGTGCCAGCAGTGACGGCGGGACAGCTAATGAAAAACTGTTTTTT

J: TRBJ1-1
V: TRBV5-6
size: few
D: -
CDR3: CASSLGGIMNTEAFF
DNA: TGTGCCAGCAGCTTGGGGGGGATCATGAACACTGAAGCTTTCTTT

J: TRBJ2-3
V: TRBV12-3/TRBV12-4
size: few
D: TRBD1
CDR3: CASDLSGQGGTDTQYF
DNA: TGTGCCAGCGACCTTTCGGGACAGGGAGGGACAGATACGCAGTATTTT

J: TRBJ2-1
V: TRBV4-1
size: few
D: TRBD2
CDR3: CASSQAASGVYNEQFF
DNA: TGCGCCAGCAGCCAAGCAGCTAGCGGGGTTTACAATGAGCAGTTCTTC

J: TRBJ2-5
V: TRBV2
size: few
D: TRBD1
CDR3: CASSEGTGPPREQYF
DNA: TGTGCCAGCAGTGAAGGGACAGGGCCCCCCAGGGAGCAGTACTTC

J: TRBJ2-1
V: TRBV5-1
size: -
D: -
CDR3: CTSSPQALPDEQFF
DNA: TGCACCAGCAGTCCACAGGCTCTCCCCGATGAGCAGTTCTTC

J: TRBJ2-1
V: TRBV5-1
size: -
D: TRBD2
CDR3: CASSPGLSPGGEQFF
DNA: TGCGCCAGCAGCCCGGGACTAAGTCCAGGCGGTGAGCAGTTCTTC

J: TRBJ1-2
V: TRBV28
size: once
D: TRBD1
CDR3: CASRGQSHINYGYTF
DNA: TGTGCCAGCAGGGGACAGAGTCATATTAACTATGGCTACACCTTC

J: TRBJ2-7
V: TRBV30
size: -
D: TRBD1
CDR3: CAWGPGQPYEQYF
DNA: TGTGCCTGGGGACCGGGACAGCCCTACGAGCAGTACTTC

J: TRBJ2-1
V: TRBV5-1
size: many
D: -
CDR3: CASSLELSRNEQFF
DNA: TGCGCCAGCAGCTTGGAGTTATCGCGCAATGAGCAGTTCTTC

J: TRBJ1-5
V: TRBV10-3
size: -
D: -
CDR3: CAIRESGDGQPQHF
DNA: TGTGCCATCAGGGAGTCGGGTGACGGTCAGCCCCAGCATTTT

J: TRBJ1-2
V: TRBV12-3/TRBV12-4
size: -
D: -
CDR3: CASSLQGDFNYGYTF
DNA: TGTGCCAGCAGTCTGCAAGGCGACTTCAACTATGGCTACACCTTC

J: TRBJ1-1
V: TRBV7-9
size: -
D: -
CDR3: CASSPGHPEAFF
DNA: TGTGCCAGCAGCCCGGGACACCCTGAAGCTTTCTTT

J: TRBJ2-1
V: TRBV20-1
size: -
D: -
CDR3: CSARPTYNEQFF
DNA: TGCAGTGCTAGACCCACTTACAATGAGCAGTTCTTC

J: TRBJ1-5
V: TRBV6-1
size: many
D: -
CDR3: CASRRDSNQPQHF
DNA: TGTGCCAGTAGAAGGGATAGCAATCAGCCCCAGCATTTT

J: TRBJ2-3
V: TRBV6-6
size: -
D: TRBD2
CDR3: CASSYPGGGDTDTQYF
DNA: TGTGCCAGCAGTTACCCGGGGGGGGGAGACACAGATACGCAGTATTTT

J: TRBJ2-1
V: TRBV9
size: few
D: -
CDR3: CASSVGQKSSYNEQFF
DNA: TGTGCCAGCAGCGTAGGTCAGAAAAGCTCCTACAATGAGCAGTTCTTC

J: TRBJ2-1
V: TRBV4-1
size: many
D: -
CDR3: CASSQAVNEQFF
DNA: TGCGCCAGCAGCCAAGCGGTCAATGAGCAGTTCTTC

J: TRBJ2-3
V: TRBV20-1
size: -
D: -
CDR3: CSARDLTVPLTDTQYF
DNA: TGCAGTGCTAGAGATCTGACAGTTCCCCTAACAGATACGCAGTATTTT

J: TRBJ2-1
V: TRBV12-3/TRBV12-4
size: few
D: -
CDR3: CASSLELSEQFF
DNA: TGTGCCAGCAGTTTAGAGCTGAGTGAGCAGTTCTTC

J: TRBJ1-1
V: TRBV12-3/TRBV12-4
size: -
D: TRBD1
CDR3: CASSRQGVMNTEAFF
DNA: TGTGCCAGCAGTCGACAGGGGGTCATGAACACTGAAGCTTTCTTT

J: TRBJ2-7
V: TRBV5-1
size: few
D: TRBD2
CDR3: CASSKSSGISYEQYF
DNA: TGCGCCAGCAGCAAGTCTAGCGGGATAAGCTACGAGCAGTACTTC

J: TRBJ1-3
V: TRBV7-2
size: -
D: -
CDR3: CASSLGSDGNSGNTIYF
DNA: TGTGCCAGCAGCTTGGGAAGCGACGGAAACTCTGGAAACACCATATATTTT

J: TRBJ2-5
V: TRBV7-2
size: -
D: TRBD2
CDR3: CASSSMTSGRANEQYF
DNA: TGTGCCAGCAGCTCGATGACTAGCGGGAGGGCTAATGAGCAGTACTTC

J: TRBJ2-5
V: TRBV6-1
size: -
D: TRBD1
CDR3: CASSADRGFIETQYF
DNA: TGTGCCAGCAGTGCGGACAGGGGATTCATAGAGACCCAGTACTTC

J: TRBJ1-5
V: TRBV4-1
size: -
D: -
CDR3: CASSQRDLRDQPQHF
DNA: TGCGCCAGCAGCCAACGGGACCTGAGGGATCAGCCCCAGCATTTT

J: TRBJ2-2
V: TRBV20-1
size: once
D: -
CDR3: CSARDGAGPRTGELFF
DNA: TGCAGTGCTAGAGATGGGGCGGGCCCGAGAACCGGGGAGCTGTTTTTT

J: TRBJ2-3
V: TRBV5-1
size: few
D: -
CDR3: CASSSELRDTGQYF
DNA: TGCGCCAGCAGTTCAGAACTAAGGGACACTGGGCAGTATTTT

J: TRBJ2-3
V: TRBV10-3
size: -
D: -
CDR3: CAISDYGTYTDTQYF
DNA: TGTGCCATCAGTGACTATGGGACTTACACAGATACGCAGTATTTT

J: TRBJ1-2
V: TRBV29-1
size: -
D: -
CDR3: CSVDWGYGYTF
DNA: TGCAGCGTTGATTGGGGCTATGGCTACACCTTC

J: TRBJ1-5
V: TRBV5-6
size: -
D: TRBD1
CDR3: CASSSDRGRQPQHF
DNA: TGTGCCAGCAGCTCCGACAGGGGGAGGCAGCCCCAGCATTTT

J: TRBJ1-1
V: TRBV10-3
size: few
D: TRBD1
CDR3: CAMGTGGNTEAFF
DNA: TGTGCCATGGGGACAGGGGGAAACACTGAAGCTTTCTTT

J: TRBJ2-7
V: TRBV28
size: -
D: TRBD1
CDR3: CASTLDRAVYEQYF
DNA: TGTGCCAGCACCCTGGACAGGGCGGTTTACGAGCAGTACTTC

J: TRBJ2-3
V: TRBV10-3
size: few
D: -
CDR3: CAIPPRRVTQYF
DNA: TGTGCCATACCCCCGAGGAGGGTTACGCAGTATTTT